Listed below are T cell receptor beta chains from one sample, sequenced in a study of cytomegalovirus exposure and HLA in healthy donors. The assay was immunoSEQ multiplex PCR, and TCRdb's table has in-frame clones only and misses some. Here the sample spans 130,000 to 150,000 clones, approximately 73% being singletons. Specimen: PBMCs. The receptors derive from a human donor in good health. Each CDR3 is given with its conserved first and last residue. The order of the fields is J gene, V gene, D gene, clone size, CDR3 DNA, CDR3 protein. The D gene is left open where the match is weak. Only some rows state a clone size, as once, few, many or a class for expanded clones.

j_gene: TRBJ1-5; v_gene: TRBV2; d_gene: TRBD1; abundance: -; CDR3nt: TGTGCCAGCAGTCCCCGGACAGGGCTTAATAGCAATCAGCCCCAGCATTTT; CDR3aa: CASSPRTGLNSNQPQHF
j_gene: TRBJ1-2; v_gene: TRBV2; d_gene: TRBD1; abundance: -; CDR3nt: TGTGCCAGCAGTGGCGACAGGGACTATGGCTACACCTTC; CDR3aa: CASSGDRDYGYTF
j_gene: TRBJ1-1; v_gene: TRBV19; d_gene: -; abundance: -; CDR3nt: TGTGCCAGTAGTAGGGGACAACAGAACACTGAAGCTTTCTTT; CDR3aa: CASSRGQQNTEAFF
j_gene: TRBJ2-7; v_gene: TRBV11-3; d_gene: -; abundance: -; CDR3nt: TGTGCCAGCAGCTTAGGAACGGAGGCCTACGAGCAGTACTTC; CDR3aa: CASSLGTEAYEQYF
j_gene: TRBJ1-5; v_gene: TRBV9; d_gene: -; abundance: -; CDR3nt: TGTGCCAGCAGCCCAGGACAACATAGCAATCAGCCCCAGCATTTT; CDR3aa: CASSPGQHSNQPQHF
j_gene: TRBJ2-3; v_gene: TRBV10-3; d_gene: -; abundance: -; CDR3nt: TGTGCCATCAGGCCGGGACTCACGACATTCACAGATACGCAGTATTTT; CDR3aa: CAIRPGLTTFTDTQYF
j_gene: TRBJ2-5; v_gene: TRBV27; d_gene: TRBD1; abundance: -; CDR3nt: TGTGCCAGCAGCCCGGGACAGAGGGGAGAGACCCAGTACTTC; CDR3aa: CASSPGQRGETQYF
j_gene: TRBJ1-1; v_gene: TRBV7-3; d_gene: TRBD1; abundance: -; CDR3nt: TGTGCCAGCAGCTCAGCAGGGGGTGATACTGAAGCTTTCTTT; CDR3aa: CASSSAGGDTEAFF
j_gene: TRBJ1-6; v_gene: TRBV10-2; d_gene: -; abundance: -; CDR3nt: TGCGCCAGCAGTGGGACAGCCCCCCAGAATTCACCCCTCCACTTT; CDR3aa: CASSGTAPQNSPLHF
j_gene: TRBJ1-1; v_gene: TRBV11-2; d_gene: -; abundance: -; CDR3nt: TGTGCCACCTCAGCTTTAAGGTCAGGCACTGAAGCTTTCTTT; CDR3aa: CATSALRSGTEAFF
j_gene: TRBJ2-7; v_gene: TRBV9; d_gene: -; abundance: -; CDR3nt: TGTGCCAGCAGCAGAGCCGGGGGATCGGGCGAGCAGTACTTC; CDR3aa: CASSRAGGSGEQYF
j_gene: TRBJ2-7; v_gene: TRBV5-4; d_gene: TRBD1; abundance: -; CDR3nt: TGTGCCAGCAGTTATACAGGGGATGGCTACGAGCAGTACTTC; CDR3aa: CASSYTGDGYEQYF
j_gene: TRBJ2-7; v_gene: TRBV9; d_gene: -; abundance: -; CDR3nt: TGTGCCAGCAGCGCATTCAACGGGTTCTCCTACGAGCAGTACTTC; CDR3aa: CASSAFNGFSYEQYF
j_gene: TRBJ1-1; v_gene: TRBV4-1; d_gene: TRBD1; abundance: -; CDR3nt: TGCGCCAGCAGCCACACAGGGGGGAGAAACACTGAAGCTTTCTTT; CDR3aa: CASSHTGGRNTEAFF
j_gene: TRBJ2-1; v_gene: TRBV5-1; d_gene: TRBD1; abundance: -; CDR3nt: TGCGCCAGCAGCTTTGGCAGGGGGCGCAATGAGCAGTTCTTC; CDR3aa: CASSFGRGRNEQFF
j_gene: TRBJ1-1; v_gene: TRBV29-1; d_gene: -; abundance: once; CDR3nt: TGCAGCGCCTCAGAGGACACTGAAGCTTTCTTT; CDR3aa: CSASEDTEAFF
j_gene: TRBJ2-2; v_gene: TRBV9; d_gene: -; abundance: once; CDR3nt: TGTGCCAGCACGGGGCGCAGGGGTCCCCACGGCACCGGGGAGCTGTTTTTT; CDR3aa: CASTGRRGPHGTGELFF
j_gene: TRBJ1-1; v_gene: TRBV6-1; d_gene: -; abundance: -; CDR3nt: TGTGCCAGCAGTGAAGATGGCAGGGACACTGAAGCTTTCTTT; CDR3aa: CASSEDGRDTEAFF
j_gene: TRBJ2-3; v_gene: TRBV7-2; d_gene: -; abundance: once; CDR3nt: TGTGCCAGCAGCTTATTTTGGGCCGACACAGATACGCAGTATTTT; CDR3aa: CASSLFWADTDTQYF
j_gene: TRBJ2-1; v_gene: TRBV18; d_gene: -; abundance: -; CDR3nt: TGTGCCAGCTCACCTTACTTGGACAATGAGCAGTTCTTC; CDR3aa: CASSPYLDNEQFF
j_gene: TRBJ2-1; v_gene: TRBV18; d_gene: -; abundance: -; CDR3nt: TGTGCCAGCTCACAACAGAGGGACAATGAGCAGTTCTTC; CDR3aa: CASSQQRDNEQFF
j_gene: TRBJ2-1; v_gene: TRBV27; d_gene: TRBD2; abundance: few; CDR3nt: TGTGCCTCCTCCCCAGCGGGGGGGCAGTACAATGAGCAGTTCTTC; CDR3aa: CASSPAGGQYNEQFF
j_gene: TRBJ2-5; v_gene: TRBV9; d_gene: TRBD1; abundance: -; CDR3nt: TGTGCCAGCAGCGTAAGGGGACAGAAAGAGACCCAGTACTTC; CDR3aa: CASSVRGQKETQYF
j_gene: TRBJ2-7; v_gene: TRBV30; d_gene: TRBD2; abundance: -; CDR3nt: TGTGCCTGGAGTGTACCTCCGACTAGCGGGAGAGGCGAGCAGTACTTC; CDR3aa: CAWSVPPTSGRGEQYF
j_gene: TRBJ1-1; v_gene: TRBV5-4; d_gene: TRBD1; abundance: -; CDR3nt: TGTGCCAGCAGAGCGGACAGGAGGCACACTGAAGCTTTCTTT; CDR3aa: CASRADRRHTEAFF
j_gene: TRBJ1-2; v_gene: TRBV28; d_gene: TRBD1; abundance: -; CDR3nt: TGTGCCAGCAGTTTGGGACAGGGGTATGGCTACACCTTC; CDR3aa: CASSLGQGYGYTF
j_gene: TRBJ2-1; v_gene: TRBV5-1; d_gene: TRBD1; abundance: -; CDR3nt: TGCGCCAGCAGCCCCCCGGGACAGGCAAATGAGCAGTTCTTC; CDR3aa: CASSPPGQANEQFF
j_gene: TRBJ1-4; v_gene: TRBV21-1; d_gene: -; abundance: once; CDR3nt: TGTGCCAGCAGCAGGAACAGGGGATGGGATGAAAAACTGTTTTTT; CDR3aa: CASSRNRGWDEKLFF
j_gene: TRBJ2-1; v_gene: TRBV5-4; d_gene: -; abundance: -; CDR3nt: TGTGCCAGCAGCTTCGGTTACAATGAGCAGTTCTTC; CDR3aa: CASSFGYNEQFF
j_gene: TRBJ2-3; v_gene: TRBV4-1; d_gene: TRBD2; abundance: -; CDR3nt: TGCGCCAGCAGCCCACTCGGACTAGCGGTACATACGCAGTATTTT; CDR3aa: CASSPLGLAVHTQYF
j_gene: TRBJ2-2; v_gene: TRBV4-1; d_gene: TRBD1; abundance: few; CDR3nt: TGCGCCAGCAGCCAGTGGACAGGGGGCAACACCGGGGAGCTGTTTTTT; CDR3aa: CASSQWTGGNTGELFF
j_gene: TRBJ1-1; v_gene: TRBV19; d_gene: TRBD1; abundance: -; CDR3nt: TGTGCCAGTAGCTCCCCCGGGACAGGGGGCGATACGTTT; CDR3aa: CASSSPGTGGDTF
j_gene: TRBJ1-4; v_gene: TRBV6-6; d_gene: TRBD1; abundance: -; CDR3nt: TGTGCCAGCAGTCCGCCCGGGACAGGGGATGAAAAACTGTTTTTT; CDR3aa: CASSPPGTGDEKLFF
j_gene: TRBJ2-1; v_gene: TRBV7-3; d_gene: TRBD2; abundance: once; CDR3nt: TGTGCCAGCAGCTTAGGACTAGCACTCCCTTACAATGAGCAGTTCTTC; CDR3aa: CASSLGLALPYNEQFF
j_gene: TRBJ2-5; v_gene: TRBV5-4; d_gene: -; abundance: few; CDR3nt: TGTGCCAGTGGCTGGGTCTCGGGTGGGACCCAGTACTTC; CDR3aa: CASGWVSGGTQYF
j_gene: TRBJ2-7; v_gene: TRBV2; d_gene: TRBD1; abundance: few; CDR3nt: TGTGCCAGCAGTCCGGGACAGGGGGTCTCCTACGAGCAGTACTTC; CDR3aa: CASSPGQGVSYEQYF
j_gene: TRBJ2-5; v_gene: TRBV9; d_gene: -; abundance: -; CDR3nt: TGTGCCAGCAGCGCCGGACATGACCAAGAGACCCAGTACTTC; CDR3aa: CASSAGHDQETQYF
j_gene: TRBJ2-3; v_gene: TRBV4-1; d_gene: TRBD2; abundance: -; CDR3nt: TGCGCCAGCAGCCAAACCTGGGGGCGGGGGGTCGTCACAGATACGCAGTATTTT; CDR3aa: CASSQTWGRGVVTDTQYF
j_gene: TRBJ2-5; v_gene: TRBV28; d_gene: -; abundance: -; CDR3nt: TGTGCCAGCAGTTTTGAGGAGACCCAGTACTTC; CDR3aa: CASSFEETQYF
j_gene: TRBJ2-3; v_gene: TRBV7-3; d_gene: TRBD1; abundance: few; CDR3nt: TGTGCCAGCAGCTTAGGGACAGTCACAGATACGCAGTATTTT; CDR3aa: CASSLGTVTDTQYF
j_gene: TRBJ2-1; v_gene: TRBV4-1; d_gene: TRBD1; abundance: -; CDR3nt: TGCGCCAGCAGCCAAACCCCGGGACAGTCCTACAATGAGCAGTTCTTC; CDR3aa: CASSQTPGQSYNEQFF
j_gene: TRBJ2-3; v_gene: TRBV4-1; d_gene: TRBD1; abundance: once; CDR3nt: TGCGCCAGCAGCCAAGATTCAGGGACAGGGTTTACAGATACGCAGTATTTT; CDR3aa: CASSQDSGTGFTDTQYF
j_gene: TRBJ1-3; v_gene: TRBV21-1; d_gene: -; abundance: -; CDR3nt: TGTGCCAGCAGCAAAGACTACCTCTACGGAAACACCATATATTTT; CDR3aa: CASSKDYLYGNTIYF